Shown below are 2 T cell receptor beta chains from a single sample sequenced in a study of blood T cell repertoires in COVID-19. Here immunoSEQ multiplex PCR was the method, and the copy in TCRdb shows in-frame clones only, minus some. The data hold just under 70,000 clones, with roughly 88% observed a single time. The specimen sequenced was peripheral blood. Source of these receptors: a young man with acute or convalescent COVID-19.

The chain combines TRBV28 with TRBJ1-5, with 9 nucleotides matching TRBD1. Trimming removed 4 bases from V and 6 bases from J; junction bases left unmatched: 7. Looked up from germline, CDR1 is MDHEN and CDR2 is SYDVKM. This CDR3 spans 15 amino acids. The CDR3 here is CASSSTGTGFQPQHF. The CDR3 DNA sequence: TGTGCCAGCAGTTCAACCGGGACAGGGTTTCAGCCCCAGCATTTT.

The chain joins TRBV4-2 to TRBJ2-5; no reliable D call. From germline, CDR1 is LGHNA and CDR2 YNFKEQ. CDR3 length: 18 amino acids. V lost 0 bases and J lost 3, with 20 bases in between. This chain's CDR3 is CASSQDRSTPRRKETQYF. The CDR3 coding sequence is TGTGCCAGCAGCCAAGATCGGTCGACCCCAAGGCGGAAAGAGACCCAGTACTTC.